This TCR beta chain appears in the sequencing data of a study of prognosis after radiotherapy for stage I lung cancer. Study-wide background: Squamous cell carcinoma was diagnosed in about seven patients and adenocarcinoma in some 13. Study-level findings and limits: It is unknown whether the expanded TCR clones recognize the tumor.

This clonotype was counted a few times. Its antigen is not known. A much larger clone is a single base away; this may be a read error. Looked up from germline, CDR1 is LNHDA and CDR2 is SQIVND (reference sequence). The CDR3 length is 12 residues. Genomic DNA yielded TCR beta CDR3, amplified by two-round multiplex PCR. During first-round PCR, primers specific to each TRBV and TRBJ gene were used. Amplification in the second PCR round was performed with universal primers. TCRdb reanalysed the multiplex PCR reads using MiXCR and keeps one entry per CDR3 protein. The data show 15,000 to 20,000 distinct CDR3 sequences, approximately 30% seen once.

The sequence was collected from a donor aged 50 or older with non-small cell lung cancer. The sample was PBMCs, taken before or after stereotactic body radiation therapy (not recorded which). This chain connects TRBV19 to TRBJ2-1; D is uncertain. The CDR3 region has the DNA TGTGCCGGTAGTAATCCCTCTGAGGAGCAGTTCTTC. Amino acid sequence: CAGSNPSEEQFF.